The T cell receptor (beta chain) under discussion was sequenced for a study of blood T cell repertoires in COVID-19. Background on the study: PBMCs, B-cell-depleted T cells, or T cells provided the cDNA or gDNA that made up the material.

This clone showed up just once. From germline, CDR1 is MDHEN and CDR2 SYDVKM. The V gene lost 7 bases and the J gene lost 3 bases, with 15 bases spanning the gap. The CDR3 spans 14 residues. Assay used: immunoSEQ multiplex PCR; TCRdb lists only in-frame clones, some missing. The table lists fewer than 25,000 clones, approximately 86% of them singletons. This TCR was sampled from a man aged 50-59 years with active COVID-19. Sequenced input: peripheral blood. The chain recombines TRBV28 with TRBJ1-2, with a possible D match to TRBD1 (6 bases). As DNA, the CDR3 is TGTGCCAGCACCCGGCCGGGGGGCGACTATGGCTACACCTTC. Its protein product is CASTRPGGDYGYTF.